This T cell receptor (beta chain) was captured in a study of shared clonotypes between healthy human individuals (TCRdb year 2020). About the study as a whole: A couple of women and a few men aged 18 to 49 years were included in the cohort. Per donor, three plates each were used for CD4 naive and CD4 memory, two for CD8 naive, and one for CD8 memory. To increase sequencing depth and limit assay-specific biases, TCR repertoire library preparation and sequencing were carried out by different laboratories using diverse techniques. Between about 0.8 and 9 billion PBMCs per donor were obtained by leukapheresis. To estimate repertoire size and how much clonotypes are shared between individuals, the study performed deep sequencing of blood TCR repertoires from about five healthy adults.

This clone was seen just once. Its antigen is currently not known. One junction end does not reproduce the germline sequence, and a read error may be involved. Results the study describes overall, beyond this receptor: Larger estimated clonotype richness was generally found for naive subsets than for memory subsets. The small number of donors limited the genetic and exposure-history diversity represented. Pairwise subsampling led to the expectation that sequencing depth would affect the degree of clonotype sharing among donors. Rarefaction of sorted-subset datasets indicated incomplete sequencing despite the large sequencing depth. Compared with non-shared clonotypes, the clonotypes found in all four sorted-subset donors had higher generation probabilities. When four donors were compared, the shared fraction of clonotypes was about 5.5% for naive CD4, about 4% for naive CD8, 2.3% for memory CD4, and less than 0.45% for memory CD8. Sampling was limited to blood, and TCR repertoires in tissue likely differ from TCR repertoires in blood.

Using the deep immunoSEQ assay, multiplex PCR amplified TCR CDR3 regions from genomic DNA. Extracted genomic DNA from each cell subset was distributed evenly across all wells of several immunoSEQ 96-well plates, and each plate was treated as a replicate. Each replicate PCR for sorted subsets received roughly 0.2 ug genomic DNA, equal to roughly 30,000 T cell genomes. Purified libraries were measured with a Qubit 3.0 fluorometer, size-checked on a Bioanalyzer 2100, and measured again with the KAPA Library Quantification kit. Each immunoSEQ 96-well plate was sequenced on its own single-read 150-cycle Illumina NextSeq 550 flow cell. The study's processing was this. Because the immunoSEQ output held only junctional sequences and lacked quality scores, the filtering could not match the filtering applied to full-length reads. To assign V/J genes and CDR3, sequences were annotated using PyIR, a Python wrapper for IgBLAST v1.9, with IMGT germline references. Reads with weak V/J assignments (E-value above 1e-6), missing CDR3, stop codons, out-of-frame junctions, or ambiguous translated residues were removed. A V3J clonotype was defined by an identical inferred V gene, J gene, and CDR3 amino acid sequence. Percentage overlap between repertoires was calculated by dividing the number of shared unique clonotypes by the size of the smaller repertoire. Three approaches were used to assess repertoire richness: RTK rarefaction, the Chao1 estimator, and Recon v2.1 estimates of unobserved clonotypes. For all TCRbeta clonotypes obtained by the gDNA method from a handful of donors, generation probabilities were computed with OLGA. This is the immuneACCESS table as TCRdb keeps it, with only in-frame sequences that have V and J called. A part of the clones is gone; compared with another copy, unresolved V genes explain less than half, and the rest is unexplained. V, J and clone size were drawn from that table, and D and trimming were deduced from the DNA. This sample gives nearly 2 million clones in total; approximately 94% of them show up just once. The top ten clones comprise around 1.2% of the sample.

CD8 naive samples were CD45RO-negative cells positively selected for CCR7, giving a CD45RA+CCR7+ population that excluded TemRA cells. Healthy HIV-negative adults with no recently reported acute infections or vaccinations were included as donors. Every donor was a Caucasian adult living in Nashville, Tennessee, USA. Blood was collected by leukapheresis, and PBMCs were isolated by Ficoll-Histopaque density gradient centrifugation and then cryopreserved in liquid nitrogen vapor phase. Analytical flow cytometry was used to check the purity and quantity of each magnetically sorted T cell population. Each sorted fraction had its genomic DNA isolated and then quantified by UV absorbance on a Nanodrop 2000c. The specimen was naive CD8+ T cells sorted from blood. What the cell subset or site label conveys for this sample: CD45RA+CCR7+. The TCR originated in a man aged 18 to 30 in good health.

The CDR3: CASSQEQDRLYEQYF. The sequenced DNA: TGCGCCAGCAGTCAAGAGCAGGACAGGCTCTACGAGCAGTACTTC. The chain joins TRBV4-3 to TRBJ2-7, and 7 bases in between align with TRBD1. Looking up the germline V gene yields CDR1 LGHNA and CDR2 YSLEER. Including the terminal cysteine and phenylalanine, the CDR3 comprises 15 residues. The DNA shown is the 45-base CDR3, in frame from base 1.